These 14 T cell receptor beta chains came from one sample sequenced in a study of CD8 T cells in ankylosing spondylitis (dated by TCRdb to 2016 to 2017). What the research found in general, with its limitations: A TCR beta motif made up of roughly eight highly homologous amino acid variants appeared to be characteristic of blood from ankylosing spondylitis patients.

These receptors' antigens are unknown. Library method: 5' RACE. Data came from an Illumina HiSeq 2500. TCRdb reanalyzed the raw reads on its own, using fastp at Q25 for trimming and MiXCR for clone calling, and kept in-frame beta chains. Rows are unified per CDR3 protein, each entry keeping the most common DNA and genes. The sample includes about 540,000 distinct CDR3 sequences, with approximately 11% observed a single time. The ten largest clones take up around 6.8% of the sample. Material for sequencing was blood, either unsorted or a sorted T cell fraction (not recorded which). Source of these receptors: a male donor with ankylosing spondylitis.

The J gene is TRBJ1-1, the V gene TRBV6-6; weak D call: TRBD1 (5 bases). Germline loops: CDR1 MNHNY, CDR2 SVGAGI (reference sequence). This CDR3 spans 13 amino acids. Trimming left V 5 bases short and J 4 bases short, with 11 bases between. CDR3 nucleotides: TGTGCCAGCAGTATGTGGGGGGGCACTGAAGCTTTCTTT. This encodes CASSMWGGTEAFF.

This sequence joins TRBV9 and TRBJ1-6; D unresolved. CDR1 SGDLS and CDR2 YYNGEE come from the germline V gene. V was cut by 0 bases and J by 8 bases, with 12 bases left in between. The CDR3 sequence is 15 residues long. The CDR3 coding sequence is TGTGCCAGCAGCGTAGGCGGATCGGGGTATTCACCCCTCCACTTT. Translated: CASSVGGSGYSPLHF.

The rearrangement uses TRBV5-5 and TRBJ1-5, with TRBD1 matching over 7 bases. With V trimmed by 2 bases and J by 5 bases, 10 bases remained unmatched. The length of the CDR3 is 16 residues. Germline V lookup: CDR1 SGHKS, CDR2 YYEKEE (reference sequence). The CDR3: CASSLTGTALDQPQHF. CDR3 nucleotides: TGTGCCAGCAGCTTAACCGGGACAGCATTGGATCAGCCCCAGCATTTT.

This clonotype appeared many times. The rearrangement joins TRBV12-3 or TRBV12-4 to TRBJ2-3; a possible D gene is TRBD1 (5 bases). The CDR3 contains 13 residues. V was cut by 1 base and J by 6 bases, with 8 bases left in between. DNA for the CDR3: TGTGCCAGCAGTTTAGGTCGACAGGATACGCAGTATTTT. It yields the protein CASSLGRQDTQYF.

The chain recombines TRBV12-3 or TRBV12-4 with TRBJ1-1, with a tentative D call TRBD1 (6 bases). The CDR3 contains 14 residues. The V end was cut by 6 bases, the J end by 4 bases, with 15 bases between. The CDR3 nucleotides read TGTGCCAGCAGAACTGGGGGCTATCGCACTGAAGCTTTCTTT. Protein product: CASRTGGYRTEAFF.

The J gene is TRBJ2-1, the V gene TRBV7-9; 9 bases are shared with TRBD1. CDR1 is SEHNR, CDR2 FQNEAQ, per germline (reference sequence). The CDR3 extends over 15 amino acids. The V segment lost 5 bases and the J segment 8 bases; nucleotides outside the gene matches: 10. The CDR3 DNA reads TGTGCCAGCAGCCTCGTCGGGACAGGGTCCCATGAGCAGTTCTTC. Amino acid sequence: CASSLVGTGSHEQFF.

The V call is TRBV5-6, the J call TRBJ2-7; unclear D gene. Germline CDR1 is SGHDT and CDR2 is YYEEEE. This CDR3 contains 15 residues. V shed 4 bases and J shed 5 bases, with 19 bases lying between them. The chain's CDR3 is CASSARTTRWNEQYV. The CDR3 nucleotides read TGTGCCAGCAGCGCACGGACGACCCGTTGGAACGAGCAGTACGTC.

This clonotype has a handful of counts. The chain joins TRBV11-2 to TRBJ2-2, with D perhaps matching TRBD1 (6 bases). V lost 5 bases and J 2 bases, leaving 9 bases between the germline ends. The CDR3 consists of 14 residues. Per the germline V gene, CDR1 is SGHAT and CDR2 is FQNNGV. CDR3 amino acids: CASSEGHNTGELFF. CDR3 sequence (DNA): TGTGCCAGCAGCGAGGGACATAACACCGGGGAGCTGTTTTTT.

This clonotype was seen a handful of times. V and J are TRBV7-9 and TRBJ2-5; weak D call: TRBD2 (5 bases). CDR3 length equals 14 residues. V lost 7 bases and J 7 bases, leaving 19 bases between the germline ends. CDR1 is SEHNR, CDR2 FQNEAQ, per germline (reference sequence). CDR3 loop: CASIVTGFSGTQYF. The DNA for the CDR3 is TGTGCCAGCATCGTAACGGGGTTTTCGGGGACCCAGTACTTC. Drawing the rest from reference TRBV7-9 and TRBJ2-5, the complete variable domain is DTGVSQNPRHKITKRGQNVTFRCDPISEHNRLYWYRQTLGQGPEFLTYFQNEAQLEKSRLLSDRFSAERPKGSFSTLEIQRTEQGDSAMYLCASIVTGFSGTQYFGPGTRLLVL.

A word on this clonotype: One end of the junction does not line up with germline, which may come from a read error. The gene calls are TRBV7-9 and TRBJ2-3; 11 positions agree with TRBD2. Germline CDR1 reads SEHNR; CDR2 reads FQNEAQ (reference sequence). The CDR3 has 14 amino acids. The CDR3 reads CGASGRTSTDTQYF. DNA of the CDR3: TGCGGGGCTAGCGGGAGGACGAGCACAGATACGCAGTATTTT.

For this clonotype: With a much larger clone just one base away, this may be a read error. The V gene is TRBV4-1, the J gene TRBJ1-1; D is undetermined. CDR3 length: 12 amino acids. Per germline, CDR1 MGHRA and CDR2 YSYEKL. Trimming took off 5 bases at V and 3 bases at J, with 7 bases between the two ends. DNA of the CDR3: TGCGCCAGCAGCAAAAGGGACACTGAAGCTTTCTTT. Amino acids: CASSKRDTEAFF.

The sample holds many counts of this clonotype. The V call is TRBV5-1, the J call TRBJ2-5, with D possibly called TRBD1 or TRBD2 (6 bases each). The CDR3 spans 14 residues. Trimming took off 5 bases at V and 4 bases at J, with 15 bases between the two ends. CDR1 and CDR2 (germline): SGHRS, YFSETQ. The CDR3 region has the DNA TGCGCCAGCAGGGCGGGACAATTAACAGAGACCCAGTACTTC. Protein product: CASRAGQLTETQYF.

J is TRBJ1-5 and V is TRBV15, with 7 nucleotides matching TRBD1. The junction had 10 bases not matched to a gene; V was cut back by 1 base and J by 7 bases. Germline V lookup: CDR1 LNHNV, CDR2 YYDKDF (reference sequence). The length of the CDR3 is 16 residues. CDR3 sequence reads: CATSRGSGGRLQPQHF. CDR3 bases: TGTGCCACCAGCAGAGGCTCAGGGGGGCGTCTCCAGCCCCAGCATTTT. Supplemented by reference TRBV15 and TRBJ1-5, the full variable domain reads DAMVIQNPRYQVTQFGKPVTLSCSQTLNHNVMYWYQQKSSQAPKLLFHYYDKDFNNEADTPDNFQSRRPNTSFCFLDIRSPGLGDTAMYLCATSRGSGGRLQPQHFGDGTRLSIL.

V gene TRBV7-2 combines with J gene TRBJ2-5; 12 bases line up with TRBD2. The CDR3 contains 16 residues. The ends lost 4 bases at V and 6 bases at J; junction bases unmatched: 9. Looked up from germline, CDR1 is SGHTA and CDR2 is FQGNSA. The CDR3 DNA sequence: TGTGCCAGCAGCTCCCCGACTAGCGGGAGTTTAAAGACCCAGTACTTC. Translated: CASSSPTSGSLKTQYF.